Listed below are T cell receptor beta chains from one sample, sequenced in a study of shared clonotypes between healthy human individuals. TCRdb's table, derived via immunoSEQ multiplex PCR, lists solely in-frame clones and lacks some. Of around 2,000,000 clones in the sample, about 95% were seen once. The sequenced sample consisted of naive CD8+ T cells sorted from blood. The receptors were sampled from a man aged 18 to 30 in good health. Both conserved end residues are part of each CDR3. A D gene is named only where the DNA matches it firmly.

d_call j_call v_call cdr3_aa cdr3_nt
TRBD2 TRBJ2-2 TRBV9 CASSPGGANTGELFF TGTGCCAGCAGCCCGGGAGGGGCTAACACCGGGGAGCTGTTTTTT
- TRBJ2-3 TRBV6-5 CASSSLPRLDTQYF TGTGCCAGCAGTTCCCTCCCCAGGTTAGATACGCAGTATTTT
TRBD2 TRBJ2-1 TRBV19 CASSIDASGYSNEQFF TGTGCCAGTAGTATAGATGCTAGCGGGTATAGCAATGAGCAGTTCTTC
TRBD2 TRBJ2-7 TRBV5-1 CASGTSGPYEQYF TGCGCCAGCGGGACTAGCGGACCCTACGAGCAGTACTTC
- TRBJ2-3 TRBV15 CATSLDSTDTQYF TGTGCCACCAGCCTAGACAGCACAGATACGCAGTATTTT
- TRBJ2-3 TRBV2 CASTQGLTDTQYF TGTGCCAGCACTCAAGGGCTTACAGATACGCAGTATTTT
TRBD2 TRBJ2-7 TRBV28 CASSSGTSHSYEQYF TGTGCCAGCAGTTCCGGGACTAGCCACTCCTACGAGCAGTACTTC
- TRBJ2-7 TRBV6-5 CASSYRGAYEQYF TGTGCCAGCAGTTACAGGGGGGCGTACGAGCAGTACTTC
- TRBJ1-2 TRBV29-1 CSVDTEGNRGYTF TGCAGCGTTGACACCGAGGGGAATCGCGGCTACACCTTC
- TRBJ1-1 TRBV6-5 CASSSFPGATEAFF TGTGCCAGCAGTTCCTTTCCGGGAGCCACTGAAGCTTTCTTT
- TRBJ2-2 TRBV27 CASKGFGRNTGELFF TGTGCCAGCAAAGGATTCGGCCGAAACACCGGGGAGCTGTTTTTT
- TRBJ2-2 TRBV4-3 CAGSQEWGNTGELFF TGCGCCGGCAGCCAAGAGTGGGGGAACACCGGGGAGCTGTTTTTT
- TRBJ2-6 TRBV27 CASSPGQIRSGANVLTF TGTGCCAGCAGTCCCGGACAGATCCGCTCTGGGGCCAACGTCCTGACTTTC
- TRBJ2-5 TRBV5-5 CASSLTQETQYF TGTGCCAGCAGCTTAACCCAAGAGACCCAGTACTTC
TRBD2 TRBJ2-2 TRBV7-9 CASSSGTSGAGGELFF TGTGCCAGCAGCTCTGGGACTAGCGGGGCAGGCGGGGAGCTGTTTTTT
- TRBJ2-5 TRBV7-8 CASTQLGDSTQYF TGTGCCAGCACCCAATTGGGCGACTCTACCCAGTACTTC
TRBD1 TRBJ2-6 TRBV27 CASSLTGGPGANVLTF TGTGCCAGCAGTCTGACAGGGGGCCCTGGGGCCAACGTCCTGACTTTC
- TRBJ2-2 TRBV29-1 CSVRTDTGELFF TGCAGCGTCAGGACAGACACCGGGGAGCTGTTTTTT
TRBD2 TRBJ2-5 TRBV6-5 CASSYLGRGEQETQYF TGTGCCAGCAGTTACCTAGGGCGGGGGGAACAAGAGACCCAGTACTTC